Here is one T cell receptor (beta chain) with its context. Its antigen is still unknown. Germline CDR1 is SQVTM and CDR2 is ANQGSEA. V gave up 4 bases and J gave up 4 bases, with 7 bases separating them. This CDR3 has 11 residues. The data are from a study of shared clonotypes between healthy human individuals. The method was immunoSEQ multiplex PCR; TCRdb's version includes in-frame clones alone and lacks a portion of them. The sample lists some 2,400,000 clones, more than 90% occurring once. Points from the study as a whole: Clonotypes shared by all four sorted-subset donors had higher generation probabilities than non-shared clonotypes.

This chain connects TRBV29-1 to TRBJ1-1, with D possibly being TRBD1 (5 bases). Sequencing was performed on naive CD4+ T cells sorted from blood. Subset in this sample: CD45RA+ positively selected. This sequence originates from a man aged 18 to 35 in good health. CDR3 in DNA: TGCAGCGTTGTGACAGCCACTGAAGCTTTCTTT. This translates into CSVVTATEAFF.